Listed below are T cell receptor beta chains from one sample, sequenced in a study of cytomegalovirus exposure and HLA in healthy donors. Sequencing used immunoSEQ multiplex PCR; TCRdb keeps in-frame clones, though not all of them. The profile covers hundreds of thousands of clones, with 83% appearing a single time and 1.3% to 1.5% taken by the ten largest. Sample: PBMCs. The receptors here all came from a girl aged 5-17 years in good health and CMV-seronegative. Both conserved end residues are part of each CDR3. The order of the fields is V gene, clone size, J gene, D gene, CDR3 DNA, CDR3 protein. The D gene is left open where the match is weak. Expanded clones are given a class, and other clones once, few, many or no size at all.

v_gene: TRBV4-1; abundance: .; j_gene: TRBJ2-1; d_gene: .; CDR3nt: TGCGCCAGCAGCCAAGAGGGATTCGGGGGAAAGAATGAGCAGTTCTTC; CDR3aa: CASSQEGFGGKNEQFF
v_gene: TRBV4-3; abundance: few; j_gene: TRBJ1-6; d_gene: TRBD1; CDR3nt: TGCGCCAGCAGCCGTGGACAGGTTGGACCCCTCCACTTT; CDR3aa: CASSRGQVGPLHF
v_gene: TRBV7-7; abundance: .; j_gene: TRBJ2-1; d_gene: .; CDR3nt: TGTGCCAGCAGCTTATGGCCAGGGCCGTACAATGAGCAGTTCTTC; CDR3aa: CASSLWPGPYNEQFF
v_gene: TRBV10-3; abundance: .; j_gene: TRBJ1-2; d_gene: TRBD1; CDR3nt: TGTGCCATCAGTGAACAGGGGGCCGACTATGGCTACACCTTC; CDR3aa: CAISEQGADYGYTF
v_gene: TRBV5-1; abundance: .; j_gene: TRBJ2-3; d_gene: .; CDR3nt: TGCGCCAGCAGCCGTCGTAGGTCGGGGGAAGCAGATACGCAGTATTTT; CDR3aa: CASSRRRSGEADTQYF
v_gene: TRBV19; abundance: .; j_gene: TRBJ2-7; d_gene: .; CDR3nt: TGTGCCAGTAGTATAGCAGGGGCCAGCTCCTACGAGCAGTACTTC; CDR3aa: CASSIAGASSYEQYF
v_gene: TRBV27; abundance: .; j_gene: TRBJ2-1; d_gene: .; CDR3nt: TGTGCCAGCAGTTCTCGACCTACAGGGCCTCGTAATGAGCAGTTCTTC; CDR3aa: CASSSRPTGPRNEQFF
v_gene: TRBV7-6; abundance: .; j_gene: TRBJ2-3; d_gene: .; CDR3nt: TGTGCCCGAACCAACTCCGTCGCCCGCGCAGATACGCAGTATTTT; CDR3aa: CARTNSVARADTQYF
v_gene: TRBV27; abundance: .; j_gene: TRBJ2-7; d_gene: .; CDR3nt: TGTGCCAGCAGTTTGGTAGGGCAGGGACTCTACGAGCAGTACTTC; CDR3aa: CASSLVGQGLYEQYF
v_gene: TRBV25-1; abundance: .; j_gene: TRBJ1-6; d_gene: .; CDR3nt: TGTGCCAGCAGTGAATCAGGGACTGCTGATTCACCCCTCCACTTT; CDR3aa: CASSESGTADSPLHF
v_gene: TRBV5-6; abundance: .; j_gene: TRBJ2-7; d_gene: .; CDR3nt: TGTGCCAGCAGCACCCCAATAAAGACAGGTGGCGAGCAGTACTTC; CDR3aa: CASSTPIKTGGEQYF
v_gene: TRBV7-9; abundance: .; j_gene: TRBJ1-1; d_gene: TRBD1; CDR3nt: TGTGCCAGCGTACCTGGGACAGGGGAGAACACTGAAGCTTTCTTT; CDR3aa: CASVPGTGENTEAFF
v_gene: TRBV28; abundance: .; j_gene: TRBJ1-2; d_gene: .; CDR3nt: TGTGCCAGCACCTCCTCAGGTCGACCGGCGATCTATGGCTACACCTTC; CDR3aa: CASTSSGRPAIYGYTF
v_gene: TRBV7-8; abundance: .; j_gene: TRBJ2-7; d_gene: TRBD1; CDR3nt: TGTGCCAGCAGCTGGGACAGGGTTTACGAGCAGTACTTC; CDR3aa: CASSWDRVYEQYF
v_gene: TRBV7-9; abundance: .; j_gene: TRBJ2-1; d_gene: TRBD2; CDR3nt: TGTGCCAGCAGCCCCGGGAGGAGCTCCTACAATGAGCAGTTCTTC; CDR3aa: CASSPGRSSYNEQFF
v_gene: TRBV6-1; abundance: .; j_gene: TRBJ1-6; d_gene: .; CDR3nt: TGTGCCAGCAGTGCGGACAGACTTCGCGATTCACCCCTCCACTTT; CDR3aa: CASSADRLRDSPLHF
v_gene: TRBV27; abundance: .; j_gene: TRBJ1-4; d_gene: TRBD1; CDR3nt: TGTGCCAGCGCGGCCTTAGACAGGGACAATGAAAAACTGTTTTTT; CDR3aa: CASAALDRDNEKLFF
v_gene: TRBV28; abundance: .; j_gene: TRBJ2-4; d_gene: TRBD1; CDR3nt: TGTGCCAGCAGTATGGACAGGGGGCGAAGGATTCAGTACTTC; CDR3aa: CASSMDRGRRIQYF
v_gene: TRBV4-3; abundance: .; j_gene: TRBJ2-7; d_gene: TRBD2; CDR3nt: TGCGCCAGCAGCCAAGATGGGACCGCGGGGGTCTACGAGCAGTACTTC; CDR3aa: CASSQDGTAGVYEQYF
v_gene: TRBV6-6; abundance: few; j_gene: TRBJ2-7; d_gene: .; CDR3nt: TGTGCCAGCACCCACCCAACTCGTCGGGACGAGCAGTACTTC; CDR3aa: CASTHPTRRDEQYF
v_gene: TRBV19; abundance: once; j_gene: TRBJ2-1; d_gene: .; CDR3nt: TGTGCCAGTAGTGCGACAGTTAACAATGAGCAGTTCTTC; CDR3aa: CASSATVNNEQFF
v_gene: TRBV12-5; abundance: .; j_gene: TRBJ2-2; d_gene: TRBD1; CDR3nt: TGTGCTAGTGGTTTGGTACAGGGGGCAAGCGGGGAGCTGTTTTTT; CDR3aa: CASGLVQGASGELFF
v_gene: TRBV6-1; abundance: .; j_gene: TRBJ1-2; d_gene: TRBD1; CDR3nt: TGTGCCAGCCAGGGACAGGTCCCGCCGGACTATGGCTACACCTTC; CDR3aa: CASQGQVPPDYGYTF
v_gene: TRBV5-1; abundance: .; j_gene: TRBJ2-7; d_gene: .; CDR3nt: TGCGCCAGCAGCTCGGAGGGGGGGTTCTCACGTTACGAGCAGTACTTC; CDR3aa: CASSSEGGFSRYEQYF
v_gene: TRBV7-2; abundance: .; j_gene: TRBJ1-2; d_gene: .; CDR3nt: TGTGCCAGCAGCTTTGGAGAGCTCCGGAATTATGGCTACACCTTC; CDR3aa: CASSFGELRNYGYTF
v_gene: TRBV7-8; abundance: few; j_gene: TRBJ2-7; d_gene: .; CDR3nt: TGTGCCAGCAGCTTATTCCAGGGTCCCTCCTACGAGCAGTACTTC; CDR3aa: CASSLFQGPSYEQYF
v_gene: TRBV4-1; abundance: once; j_gene: TRBJ2-1; d_gene: TRBD2; CDR3nt: TGCGCCAGCAGCCATGCCGGGACTAGCTCCTACAATGAGCAGTTCTTC; CDR3aa: CASSHAGTSSYNEQFF
v_gene: TRBV4-2; abundance: .; j_gene: TRBJ1-2; d_gene: TRBD1; CDR3nt: TGTGCCAGCAGCCTAACAGGGGGCGAGGGATCTGCTGGCTACACCTTC; CDR3aa: CASSLTGGEGSAGYTF